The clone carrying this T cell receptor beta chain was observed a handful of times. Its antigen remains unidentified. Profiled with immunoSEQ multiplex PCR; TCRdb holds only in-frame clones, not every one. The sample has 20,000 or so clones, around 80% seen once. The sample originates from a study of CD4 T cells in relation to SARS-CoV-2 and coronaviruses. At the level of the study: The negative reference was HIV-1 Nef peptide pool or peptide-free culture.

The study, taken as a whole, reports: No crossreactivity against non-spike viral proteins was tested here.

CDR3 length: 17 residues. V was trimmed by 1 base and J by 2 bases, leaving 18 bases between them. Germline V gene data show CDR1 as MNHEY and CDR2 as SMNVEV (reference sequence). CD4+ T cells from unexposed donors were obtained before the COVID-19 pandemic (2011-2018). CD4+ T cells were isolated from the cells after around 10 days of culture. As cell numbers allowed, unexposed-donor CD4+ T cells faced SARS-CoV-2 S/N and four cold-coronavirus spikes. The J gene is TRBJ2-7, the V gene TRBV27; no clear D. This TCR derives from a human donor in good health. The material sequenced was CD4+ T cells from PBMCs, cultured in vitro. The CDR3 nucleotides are TGTGCCAGCAGTTTATATTTAGTCCTAGTCCAAACCTACGAGCAGTACTTC. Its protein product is CASSLYLVLVQTYEQYF.